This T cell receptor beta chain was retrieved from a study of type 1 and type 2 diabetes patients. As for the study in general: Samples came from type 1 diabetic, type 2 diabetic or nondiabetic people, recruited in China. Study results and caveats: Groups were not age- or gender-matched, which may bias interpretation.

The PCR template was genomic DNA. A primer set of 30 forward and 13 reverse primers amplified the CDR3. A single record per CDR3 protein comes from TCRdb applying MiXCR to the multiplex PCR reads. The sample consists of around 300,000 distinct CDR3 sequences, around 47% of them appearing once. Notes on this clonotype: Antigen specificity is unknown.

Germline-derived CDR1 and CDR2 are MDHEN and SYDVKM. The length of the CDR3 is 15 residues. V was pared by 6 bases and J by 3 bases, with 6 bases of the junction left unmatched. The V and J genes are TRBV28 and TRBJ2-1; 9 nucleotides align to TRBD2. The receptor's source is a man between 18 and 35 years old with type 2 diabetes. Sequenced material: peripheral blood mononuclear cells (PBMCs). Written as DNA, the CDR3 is TGTGCCAGCAGAAATAGCGGGAGCGGCTACAATGAGCAGTTCTTC. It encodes CASRNSGSGYNEQFF.